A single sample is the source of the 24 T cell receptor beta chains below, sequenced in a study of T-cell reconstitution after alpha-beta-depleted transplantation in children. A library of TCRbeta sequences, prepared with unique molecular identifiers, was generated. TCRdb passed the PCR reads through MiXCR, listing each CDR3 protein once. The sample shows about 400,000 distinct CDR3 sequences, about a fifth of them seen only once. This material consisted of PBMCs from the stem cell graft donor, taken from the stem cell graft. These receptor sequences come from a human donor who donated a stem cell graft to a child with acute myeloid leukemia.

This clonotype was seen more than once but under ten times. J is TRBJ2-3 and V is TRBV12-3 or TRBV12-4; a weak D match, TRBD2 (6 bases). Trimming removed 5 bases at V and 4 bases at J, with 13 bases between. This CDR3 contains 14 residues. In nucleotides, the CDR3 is TGTGCCAGCAGTCCCCCCCAGCGGGCAGATACGCAGTATTTT. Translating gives CASSPPQRADTQYF.

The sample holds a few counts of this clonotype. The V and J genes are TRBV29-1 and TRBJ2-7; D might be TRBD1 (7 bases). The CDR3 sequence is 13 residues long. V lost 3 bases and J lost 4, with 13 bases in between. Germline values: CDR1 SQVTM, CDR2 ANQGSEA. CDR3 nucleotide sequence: TGCAGCGTTGAGGAGACAGGGAGGTACGAGCAGTACTTC. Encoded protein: CSVEETGRYEQYF.

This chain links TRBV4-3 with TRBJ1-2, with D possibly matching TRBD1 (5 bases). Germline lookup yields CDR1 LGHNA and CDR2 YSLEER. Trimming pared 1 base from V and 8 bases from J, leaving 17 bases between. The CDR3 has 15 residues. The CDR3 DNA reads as TGCGCCAGCAGCCAAGGATTCAGGGTTGAATGGGGCTACACCTTC. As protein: CASSQGFRVEWGYTF.

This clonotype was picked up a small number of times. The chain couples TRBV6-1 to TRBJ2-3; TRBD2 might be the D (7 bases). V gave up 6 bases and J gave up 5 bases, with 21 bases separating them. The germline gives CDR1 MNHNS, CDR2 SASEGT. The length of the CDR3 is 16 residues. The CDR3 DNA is TGTGCCAGCAGCGACGCGGGGGCAAATGGAGGAGATACGCAGTATTTT. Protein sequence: CASSDAGANGGDTQYF.

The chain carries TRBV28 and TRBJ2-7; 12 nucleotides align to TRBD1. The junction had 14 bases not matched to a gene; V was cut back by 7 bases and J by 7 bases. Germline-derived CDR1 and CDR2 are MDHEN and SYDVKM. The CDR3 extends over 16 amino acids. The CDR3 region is CASTPQPGQGALEQYF. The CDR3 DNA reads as TGTGCCAGCACCCCCCAGCCGGGACAGGGGGCGTTGGAGCAGTACTTC.

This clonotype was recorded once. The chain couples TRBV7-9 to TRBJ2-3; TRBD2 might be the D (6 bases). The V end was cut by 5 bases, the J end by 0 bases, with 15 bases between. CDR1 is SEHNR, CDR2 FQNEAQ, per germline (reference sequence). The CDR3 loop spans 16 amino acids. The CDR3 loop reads CASSLGTLTSTDTQYF. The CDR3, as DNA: TGTGCCAGCAGCCTTGGGACTCTTACTAGCACAGATACGCAGTATTTT.

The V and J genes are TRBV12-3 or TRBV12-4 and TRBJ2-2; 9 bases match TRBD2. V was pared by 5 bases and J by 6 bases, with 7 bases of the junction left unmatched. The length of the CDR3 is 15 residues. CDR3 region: CASSPPGLAPGELFF. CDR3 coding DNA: TGTGCCAGCAGTCCCCCGGGACTAGCTCCCGGGGAGCTGTTTTTT.

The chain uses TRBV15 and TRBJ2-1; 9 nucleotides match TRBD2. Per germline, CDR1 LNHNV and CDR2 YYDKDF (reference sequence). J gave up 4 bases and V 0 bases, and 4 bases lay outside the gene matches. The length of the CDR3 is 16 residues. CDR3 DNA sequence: TGTGCCACCAGCAGAGATCTCAGCGGGAGGTACAATGAGCAGTTCTTC. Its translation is CATSRDLSGRYNEQFF.

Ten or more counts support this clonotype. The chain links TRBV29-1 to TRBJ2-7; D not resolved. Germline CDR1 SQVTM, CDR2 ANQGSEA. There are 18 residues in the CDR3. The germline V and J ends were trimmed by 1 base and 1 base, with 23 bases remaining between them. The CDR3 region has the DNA TGCAGCGTTGAAGGCGCGGAGCCAAACCTTTACGGATCCTACGAGCAGTACTTC. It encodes CSVEGAEPNLYGSYEQYF.

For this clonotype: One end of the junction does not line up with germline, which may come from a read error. The CDR3 nucleotides read TGTGCCAGCAGTCCCCCCCTCGGGACAGCTTCTAGTTCGGGATTC. Translated, it gives CASSPPLGTASSSGF. This sequence joins TRBV28 and TRBJ2-7; 7 bases are shared with TRBD1. The CDR3 sequence is 15 residues long. From germline, CDR1 is MDHEN and CDR2 SYDVKM. Complete variable domain (other parts from reference TRBV28 and TRBJ2-7): DVKVTQSSRYLVKRTGEKVFLECVQDMDHENMFWYRQDPGLGLRLIYFSYDVKMKEKGDIPEGYSVSREKKERFSLILESASTNQTSMYLCASSPPLGTASSSGFGPGTRLTVT.

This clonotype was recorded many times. CDR3: CSVFSGYEQYF. CDR3 in DNA: TGCAGCGTTTTTTCAGGCTACGAGCAGTACTTC. The V gene is TRBV29-1, the J gene TRBJ2-7; no definite D call. Germline loops: CDR1 SQVTM, CDR2 ANQGSEA. Trimming left V 5 bases short and J 3 bases short, with 8 bases between. CDR3 length: 11 residues.

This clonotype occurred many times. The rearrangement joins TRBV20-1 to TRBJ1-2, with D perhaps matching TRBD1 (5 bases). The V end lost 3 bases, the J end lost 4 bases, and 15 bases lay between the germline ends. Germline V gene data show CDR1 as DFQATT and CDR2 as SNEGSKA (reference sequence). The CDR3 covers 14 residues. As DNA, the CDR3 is TGCAGTGCTAGTCATACAGGTCGGAGCTATGGCTACACCTTC. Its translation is CSASHTGRSYGYTF.

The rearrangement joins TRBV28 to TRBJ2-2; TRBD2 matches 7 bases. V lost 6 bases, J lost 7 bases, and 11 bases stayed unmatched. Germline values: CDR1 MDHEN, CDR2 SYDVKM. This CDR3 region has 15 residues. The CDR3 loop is CASSAPWRENGELFF. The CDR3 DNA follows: TGTGCCAGCAGCGCGCCCTGGCGGGAGAACGGGGAGCTGTTTTTT. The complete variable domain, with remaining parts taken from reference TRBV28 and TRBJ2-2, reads DVKVTQSSRYLVKRTGEKVFLECVQDMDHENMFWYRQDPGLGLRLIYFSYDVKMKEKGDIPEGYSVSREKKERFSLILESASTNQTSMYLCASSAPWRENGELFFGEGSRLTVL.

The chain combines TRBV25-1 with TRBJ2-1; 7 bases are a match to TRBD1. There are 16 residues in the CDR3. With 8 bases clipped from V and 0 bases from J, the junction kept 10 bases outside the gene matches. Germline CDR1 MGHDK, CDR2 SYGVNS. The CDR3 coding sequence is TGTGCCAGCTCTAATACCGGGACAGCCTCCTACAATGAGCAGTTCTTC. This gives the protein CASSNTGTASYNEQFF.

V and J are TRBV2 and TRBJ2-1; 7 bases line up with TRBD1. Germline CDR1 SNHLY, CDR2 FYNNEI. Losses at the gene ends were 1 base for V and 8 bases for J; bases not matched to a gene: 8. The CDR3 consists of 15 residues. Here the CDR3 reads CASSEGALGGDEQFF. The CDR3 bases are TGTGCCAGCAGTGAAGGCGCGCTAGGGGGCGATGAGCAGTTCTTC.

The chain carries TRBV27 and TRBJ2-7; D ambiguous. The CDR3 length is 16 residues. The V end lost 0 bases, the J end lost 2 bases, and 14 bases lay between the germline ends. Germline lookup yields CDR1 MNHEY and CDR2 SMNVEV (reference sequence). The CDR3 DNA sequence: TGTGCCAGCAGTTTATCGGGCAGGAGTGGCCCCTACGAGCAGTACTTC. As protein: CASSLSGRSGPYEQYF.

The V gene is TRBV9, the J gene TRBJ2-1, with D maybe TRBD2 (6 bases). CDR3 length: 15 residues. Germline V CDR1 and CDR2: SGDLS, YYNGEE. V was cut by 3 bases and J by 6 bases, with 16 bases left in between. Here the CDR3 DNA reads TGTGCCAGCAGCGCCCCCGGGGGAGGTGCCAATGAGCAGTTCTTC. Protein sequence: CASSAPGGGANEQFF.

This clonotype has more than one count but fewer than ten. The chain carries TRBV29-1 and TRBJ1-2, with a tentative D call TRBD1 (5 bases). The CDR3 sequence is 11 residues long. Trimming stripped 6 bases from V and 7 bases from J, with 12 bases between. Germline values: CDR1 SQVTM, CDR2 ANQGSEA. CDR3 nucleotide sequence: TGCAGCGTGCTCTTAGGGACTGGCTACACCTTC. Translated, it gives CSVLLGTGYTF.

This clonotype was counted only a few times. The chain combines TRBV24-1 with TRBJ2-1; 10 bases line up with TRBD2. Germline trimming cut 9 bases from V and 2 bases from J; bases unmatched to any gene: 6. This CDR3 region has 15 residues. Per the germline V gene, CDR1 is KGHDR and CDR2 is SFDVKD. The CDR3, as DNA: TGTGCCACCTCAAAAACTAGCGGGGCCTACAATGAGCAGTTCTTC. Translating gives CATSKTSGAYNEQFF.

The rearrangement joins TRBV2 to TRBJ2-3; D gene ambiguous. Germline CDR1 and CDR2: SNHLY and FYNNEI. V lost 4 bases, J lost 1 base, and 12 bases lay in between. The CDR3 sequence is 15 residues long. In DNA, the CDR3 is TGTGCCAGCAGTGTCAGTCGACTCCGCACAGATACGCAGTATTTT. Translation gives CASSVSRLRTDTQYF.

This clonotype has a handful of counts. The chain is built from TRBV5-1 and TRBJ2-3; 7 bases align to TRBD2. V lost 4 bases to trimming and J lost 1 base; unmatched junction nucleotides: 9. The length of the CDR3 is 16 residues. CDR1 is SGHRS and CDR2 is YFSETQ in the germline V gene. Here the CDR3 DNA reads TGCGCCAGCAGCGTGGGGGACTACCGACGCACAGATACGCAGTATTTT. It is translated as CASSVGDYRRTDTQYF.

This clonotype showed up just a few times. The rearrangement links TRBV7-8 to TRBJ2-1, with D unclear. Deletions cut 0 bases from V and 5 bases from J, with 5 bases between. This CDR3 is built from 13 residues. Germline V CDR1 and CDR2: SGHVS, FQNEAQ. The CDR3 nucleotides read TGTGCCAGCAGCTTAGCCAGTAACAATGAGCAGTTCTTC. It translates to CASSLASNNEQFF.

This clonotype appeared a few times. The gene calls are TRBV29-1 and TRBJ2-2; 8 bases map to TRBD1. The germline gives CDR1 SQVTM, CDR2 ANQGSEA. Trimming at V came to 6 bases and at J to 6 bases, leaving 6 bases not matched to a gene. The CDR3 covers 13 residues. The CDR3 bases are TGCAGCGTCCTTAGACAGGGGCCCGGGGAGCTGTTTTTT. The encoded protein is CSVLRQGPGELFF.

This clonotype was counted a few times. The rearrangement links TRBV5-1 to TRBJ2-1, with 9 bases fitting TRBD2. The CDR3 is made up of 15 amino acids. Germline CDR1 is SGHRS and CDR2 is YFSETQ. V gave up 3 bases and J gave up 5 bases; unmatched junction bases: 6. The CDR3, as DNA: TGCGCCAGCAGCTCCGTAGCGGGGGCCGACAATGAGCAGTTCTTC. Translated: CASSSVAGADNEQFF.